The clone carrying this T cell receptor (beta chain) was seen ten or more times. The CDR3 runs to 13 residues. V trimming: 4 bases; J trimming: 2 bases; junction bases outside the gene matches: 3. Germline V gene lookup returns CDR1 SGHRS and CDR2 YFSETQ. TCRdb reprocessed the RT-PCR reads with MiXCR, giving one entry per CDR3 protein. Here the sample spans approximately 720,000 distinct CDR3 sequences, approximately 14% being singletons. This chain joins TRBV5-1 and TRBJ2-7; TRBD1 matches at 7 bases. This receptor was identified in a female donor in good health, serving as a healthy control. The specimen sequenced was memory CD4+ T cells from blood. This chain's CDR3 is CASSGTATYEQYF. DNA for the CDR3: TGCGCCAGCAGCGGGACAGCTACCTACGAGCAGTACTTC.